This T cell receptor (beta chain) comes out of a study of blood T cell repertoires in COVID-19. Study summary: T cells, B-cell-depleted T cells, or PBMCs provided the cDNA or gDNA that served as material.

Study processing details: Quantification of nucleated cells was approximated via reference gene primer amplification. Sequencing used immunoSEQ multiplex PCR; TCRdb keeps in-frame clones, though not all of them. Clone size and the V and J calls come from that table; the DNA yielded D and trimming. The table lists 140,000 to 150,000 clones, nearly 90% of them singletons. Germline V gene lookup returns CDR1 SGHKS and CDR2 YYEKEE (reference sequence). CDR3 length: 14 residues. Losses at the gene ends were 4 bases for V and 4 bases for J; bases not matched to a gene: 6. This TCR came from a man between 65 and 85 years old with acute or convalescent COVID-19. The chain recombines TRBV5-5 with TRBJ2-5; 8 bases align to TRBD1. Sequenced: peripheral blood. The CDR3 bases are TGTGCCAGCAGCCCGGCAGGGGGCTCAGAGACCCAGTACTTC. Its protein product is CASSPAGGSETQYF.